This TCR beta chain originates from a study of shared clonotypes between healthy human individuals. The overall study: The study drew on two women and three men aged 18 to 49 as donors. General study points: Clonotypes shared by all four sorted-subset donors had higher generation probabilities than non-shared clonotypes. Investigators collected only blood, and repertoires in tissues likely differ.

Notes on this clone: Its antigen remains unidentified.

Clones were sequenced by immunoSEQ multiplex PCR, and TCRdb holds only the in-frame ones, with some missing. The sample shows roughly 2.5 million clones, approximately 92% of them seen only once. The investigators split CD4+ cells into a CD45RA+ naive subset and a CD45RA-negative memory subset. The CDR3 sequence is 15 residues long. Germline V gene sequence: CDR1 SNHLY, CDR2 FYNNEI. The germline V and J ends were trimmed by 8 bases and 0 bases, with 14 bases remaining between them. This receptor was obtained from a man in his late teens or twenties in good health. Specimen: naive CD4+ T cells sorted from blood. As for subset: CD45RA+ positively selected. This rearrangement joins TRBV2 to TRBJ1-5; D is uncertain. The CDR3 DNA reads TGTGCCAGCCATTTTGACGGAGATAGCAATCAGCCCCAGCATTTT. It yields the protein CASHFDGDSNQPQHF.